Given below is one TCR beta chain in context. The data derive from a study of blood T cell repertoires in COVID-19. Overall study context: Acute-phase and convalescent COVID-19 samples originated in the United States, Italy and Spain. From T cells, B-cell-depleted T cells, or PBMCs came the material, which was cDNA or gDNA.

Per the authors' pipeline: Researchers report that nucleated cell counts were estimated from reference gene primer amplification. Sequencing used immunoSEQ multiplex PCR; TCRdb keeps in-frame clones, though not all of them. V and J calls and clone size come straight from that table; D and trimming were deduced from the DNA. The sample carries about 360,000 clones, more than 75% recorded once. Germline V CDR1 and CDR2: LNHNV, YYDKDF (reference sequence). The ends were cut back, 0 bases at V and 3 bases at J, with 13 bases in the middle. The CDR3 runs 16 residues. The specimen was peripheral blood. The clonotype originates from a human donor in a cohort sampled during active COVID-19. The V and J genes are TRBV15 and TRBJ2-3, with D possibly matching TRBD1 (6 bases). CDR3 coding DNA: TGTGCCACCAGCAGAGATAGGGGGACCGAGACAGATACGCAGTATTTT. Protein: CATSRDRGTETDTQYF.